This T cell receptor beta chain emerged from a study of T cell responses to AZD1222 COVID-19 vaccine. Study-wide background: Analysis merged second doses at about 4 or about 12 weeks. Study-wide findings and caveats: Spike was spanned by vaccine-associated CD4 TCRs, with dominance at 160-218 and 743-854. Mostly white British, mostly female donors; authors suggested clonal diversity may be underestimated. Baseline serostatus was positive in only a handful of AZD1222 recipients.

TCRdb keeps only in-frame clones here, not all; method: immunoSEQ multiplex PCR. The repertoire includes 75,000 to 100,000 clones, roughly 92% of them detected once, and approximately 12% sits in the top ten. As concerns this clone: The target antigen is unknown.

V lost 11 bases to trimming and J lost 5 bases, with 13 bases between them. This CDR3 is 11 amino acids long. CDR1 ENHRY and CDR2 SYGVKD come from the germline V gene. The J gene is TRBJ2-7, the V gene TRBV10-3; D is undetermined. The input for sequencing was peripheral blood, taken on day 0 of AZD1222 vaccination. The clonotype comes from an adult in good health. CDR3 amino acids: CAALSSDEQYF. CDR3 nucleotides: TGTGCCGCGCTGTCGTCTGACGAGCAGTACTTC.